The TCR beta chain described here comes from a study of T-cell reconstitution after alpha-beta-depleted transplantation in children. Unique molecular identifiers tagged the TCRbeta library. TCRdb re-called the PCR reads through MiXCR, storing one row per CDR3 protein. The data show approximately 340,000 distinct CDR3 sequences, with about 9.3% seen just once and approximately 2.3% held by the top ten. The clonotype was recovered from a human donor who donated a stem cell graft to a child with acute lymphoblastic leukemia. The sample was PBMCs from the stem cell graft donor, taken from the stem cell graft.

In DNA form, the CDR3 reads TGTGCCAGCAAACTAGCGGGACCCTACGAGCAGTACTTC. Encoded protein: CASKLAGPYEQYF. V usage is TRBV6-1 and J usage is TRBJ2-7, with 10 bases fitting TRBD2. The CDR3 has 13 amino acids. From germline, CDR1 is MNHNS and CDR2 SASEGT. J was trimmed by 2 bases and V by 7 bases; bases with no gene match: 2.